This passage covers 6 T cell receptor beta chains from one sample sequenced in a study of blood T cell repertoires in COVID-19. TCRdb's copy holds only in-frame clones and misses some; the assay was immunoSEQ multiplex PCR. This table has a few hundred thousand clones, around 86% appearing once. The sequenced sample consisted of PBMCs or T cells enriched from blood (not recorded which). These receptors were collected from a woman in her fifties or sixties who had recovered from COVID-19.

The J gene is TRBJ2-7, the V gene TRBV7-9; the match to TRBD2 covers 11 bases. The germline gives CDR1 SEHNR, CDR2 FQNEAQ (reference sequence). The CDR3 runs to 14 residues. V shed 3 bases and J 3 bases; nucleotides not matched to a gene: 1. CDR3 amino acids: CASSLGLAVYEQYF. The CDR3 nucleotides read TGTGCCAGCAGCTTGGGACTAGCGGTCTACGAGCAGTACTTC. Drawing the rest from reference TRBV7-9 and TRBJ2-7, the complete variable domain is DTGVSQNPRHKITKRGQNVTFRCDPISEHNRLYWYRQTLGQGPEFLTYFQNEAQLEKSRLLSDRFSAERPKGSFSTLEIQRTEQGDSAMYLCASSLGLAVYEQYFGPGTRLTVT.

The chain employs TRBV5-4 and TRBJ2-3, with D possibly TRBD2 on 6 matching bases. V dropped 0 bases and J dropped 1 base, with 12 bases sitting between them. CDR3 length equals 16 residues. The V gene's germline CDR1 is SGHNT and CDR2 YYREEE (reference sequence). For the CDR3, the DNA is TGTGCCAGCAGCTTGGATCTAGCGTTTCGCACAGATACGCAGTATTTT. Residues: CASSLDLAFRTDTQYF. Full variable domain (outside the CDR3, taken from reference TRBV5-4 and TRBJ2-3): ETGVTQSPTHLIKTRGQQVTLRCSSQSGHNTVSWYQQALGQGPQFIFQYYREEENGRGNFPPRFSGLQFPNYSSELNVNALELDDSALYLCASSLDLAFRTDTQYFGPGTRLTVL.

This clone was observed once. The chain has TRBV5-1 and TRBJ1-1, with a possible D match to TRBD1 (6 bases). This CDR3 is built from 13 residues. CDR1 is SGHRS, CDR2 YFSETQ, per germline. V was cut by 1 base and J by 8 bases, with 12 bases left in between. CDR3 sequence: CASSLMDSPEAFF. CDR3 coding DNA: TGCGCCAGCAGCTTGATGGACAGCCCCGAAGCTTTCTTT.

The chain has TRBV14 and TRBJ2-7; 10 nucleotides line up with TRBD1. Germline loops: CDR1 SGHDN, CDR2 FVKESK. This CDR3 region has 15 residues. V was pared by 2 bases and J by 3 bases, with 4 bases of the junction left unmatched. The CDR3 here is CASSQRGTGDYEQYF. As DNA, the CDR3 is TGTGCCAGCAGCCAAAGAGGGACAGGGGACTACGAGCAGTACTTC. The full variable domain, with the rest looked up from reference TRBV14 and TRBJ2-7, is EAGVTQFPSHSVIEKGQTVTLRCDPISGHDNLYWYRRVMGKEIKFLLHFVKESKQDESGMPNNRFLAERTGGTYSTLKVQPAELEDSGVYFCASSQRGTGDYEQYFGPGTRLTVT.

The chain recombines TRBV12-3 or TRBV12-4 with TRBJ1-2, with no clear D. The germline V and J ends were trimmed by 5 bases and 10 bases, with 17 bases remaining between them. This CDR3 has 13 amino acids. CDR3 region: CASSPAAGLSYTF. Written as DNA, the CDR3 is TGTGCCAGCAGTCCCGCTGCCGGTTTATCCTACACCTTC.

This chain uses TRBV18 with TRBJ2-3; 12 bases are shared with TRBD2. This CDR3 is built from 17 residues. Unmatched junction bases numbered 6, after V lost 3 bases and J lost 2 bases. CDR1 and CDR2 (germline): KGHSH, LQKENI. The CDR3 DNA reads as TGTGCCAGCTCACCCGCTAGCGGGAGGGCTTTCACAGATACGCAGTATTTT. Amino acid sequence: CASSPASGRAFTDTQYF.